The 32 T cell receptor beta chains given below trace back to one sample, sequenced in a study of tumor and adjacent non-tumor tissue in lung cancer. This sample's RNA came from whole unsorted tissue. TCRbeta libraries were built with three rounds of nested PCR, modified from ARM-PCR. One entry per CDR3 protein results from TCRdb running MiXCR on the multiplex PCR reads. There are approximately 76,000 distinct CDR3 sequences in the sample; under 70% occur only once, and over 10% lies in the top ten. Sequenced: lung tumor tissue. These TCRs come from a woman between 65 and 79 years old with non-small cell lung cancer.

As to this clonotype: At one end, the junction sequence differs from germline, possibly due to a read error. V is TRBV7-3 and J is TRBJ2-3, with 7 bases lining up with TRBD2. Looked up from germline, CDR1 is SGHTA and CDR2 is FQGTGA. The CDR3 extends over 15 amino acids. The CDR3 protein is CVSSSLAVSTDTQYF. The CDR3 DNA follows: TGTGTCAGCAGCTCGCTAGCGGTTAGCACAGATACGCAGTATTTT.

The chain recombines TRBV29-1 with TRBJ1-1; a weak D match, TRBD1 (6 bases). CDR1 is SQVTM, CDR2 ANQGSEA, per germline. The CDR3 spans 13 residues. With 0 bases removed from V and 8 bases from J, the gap between germline ends came to 13 bases. Written as DNA, the CDR3 is TGCAGCGTTGAAGATTCACGGGGGGCGGAAGCTTTCTTT. This encodes CSVEDSRGAEAFF. Full variable domain (outside the CDR3, taken from reference TRBV29-1 and TRBJ1-1): SAVISQKPSRDICQRGTSLTIQCQVDSQVTMMFWYRQQPGQSLTLIATANQGSEATYESGFVIDKFPISRPNLTFSTLTVSNMSPEDSSIYLCSVEDSRGAEAFFGQGTRLTVV.

With respect to this clonotype: At one end the junction does not follow the germline gene, possibly because of a read error. The chain combines TRBV6-2 or TRBV6-3 with TRBJ2-7; D remains ambiguous. This CDR3 region has 13 residues. Germline CDR1 and CDR2: MNHEY and SVGEGT. The CDR3 bases are TGTGCCAGCAGCACTCCGGTAAAAAACGAGCAGTGCTTC. This sequence encodes CASSTPVKNEQCF.

The V gene is TRBV6-5, the J gene TRBJ2-1, with D possibly being TRBD2 (5 bases). Germline assignment: CDR1 MNHEY and CDR2 SVGAGI. V lost 5 bases and J 9 bases, leaving 17 bases between the germline ends. The CDR3 length is 14 residues. CDR3 amino acids: CASSAAVGAGEQFF. The CDR3 nucleotides read TGTGCCAGCAGTGCCGCGGTGGGAGCAGGTGAGCAGTTCTTC.

This clonotype was seen ten or more times. CDR3 nucleotides: TGTGCCAGCAGTTTAGATGGGCCTGTATACGAGCAGTACTTC. Amino acids: CASSLDGPVYEQYF. This chain joins TRBV12-3 or TRBV12-4 and TRBJ2-7; no definite D call. V lost 1 base to trimming and J lost 4 bases, with 11 bases between them. The CDR3 has 14 amino acids.

Turning to this clonotype: One end of the junction is discordant with germline, which a read error may explain. V gene TRBV7-6 combines with J gene TRBJ1-5; D not resolved. The CDR3 is 13 residues long. Germline V gene lookup returns CDR1 SGHVS and CDR2 FNYEAQ. CDR3 sequence (DNA): TGTGCCAGCAGCTTAGCATCGGGGTCGCCCCAGCTATTT. It encodes CASSLASGSPQLF.

This clonotype was detected once. One junction end disagrees with the germline gene, perhaps due to a read error. This sequence joins TRBV14 and TRBJ2-1; D tentatively reads TRBD1 or TRBD2 (5 bases each). The CDR3 has 13 amino acids. In germline, CDR1 is SGHDN, CDR2 FVKESK. The CDR3 region has the DNA TGTGCCAGCAGCCAATATTGGGGGTATGAGCGGTTCTTT. The encoded protein is CASSQYWGYERFF.

A remark on this clonotype: A much bigger clone sits one base away, suggesting this may be a read error. V usage is TRBV7-8 and J usage is TRBJ2-7, with TRBD2 matching over 12 bases. Germline values: CDR1 SGHVS, CDR2 FQNEAQ. The CDR3 spans 18 residues. The CDR3 is CAISLMRLAGESSYEQYF. CDR3 in DNA: TGTGCCATCAGCTTGATGAGACTAGCGGGAGAGAGCTCCTACGAGCAGTACTTC.

As concerns this clonotype: One base away lies a much larger clone, so this may be a sequencing read error. The V gene is TRBV10-2, the J gene TRBJ1-2; 7 positions match TRBD1. The CDR3 runs to 13 residues. V lost 7 bases to trimming and J lost 10 bases; unmatched junction nucleotides: 12. Germline V lookup: CDR1 WSHSY, CDR2 SAAADI. The CDR3 protein is CASTRDRTEDYTF. Written as DNA, the CDR3 is TGCGCCAGCACGCGGGACAGAACGGAGGACTACACCTTC.

Turning to this clonotype: Since the CDR3 does not end with the conserved phenylalanine or tryptophan, this likely comes from a read error. The chain combines TRBV12-3 or TRBV12-4 with TRBJ2-7; D gene uncertain. The CDR3 is 13 amino acids. V was shortened by 4 bases and J by 2 bases, with 9 bases between the two germline ends. CDR3 DNA: TGTGCCAGCAGTTACCCAGGAGCCTACGAGCAGTACTTA. Amino acid sequence: CASSYPGAYEQYL.

With respect to this clonotype: The junction does not match germline at one end; this may be a read error. The chain recombines TRBV11-3 with TRBJ2-2; D is tentatively TRBD1 or TRBD2 (6 bases each). The germline V gene encodes CDR1 SGHNT and CDR2 YENEEA. The CDR3 covers 18 residues. Written as DNA, the CDR3 is TGTGCAAGCAGCTTAGGGGGACCGGGACTGGCGAACACCTGGGAGCTGTTTTTT. Amino acids: CASSLGGPGLANTWELFF.

A remark on this clonotype: At one of its ends the junction is not consistent with the germline gene, which may arise from a read error. The rearrangement joins TRBV29-1 to TRBJ1-1; D remains ambiguous. Germline V gene sequence: CDR1 SQVTM, CDR2 ANQGSEA. The CDR3 has 13 residues. The CDR3 spells CSVESVGGTEAFF. CDR3 in DNA: TGTAGCGTTGAATCGGTAGGTGGGACTGAAGCTTTCTTT.

For this clonotype: One junction end disagrees with the germline gene, perhaps due to a read error. The chain uses TRBV7-8 and TRBJ2-1, with TRBD2 matching 8 bases. Germline V lookup: CDR1 SGHVS, CDR2 FQNEAQ. The CDR3 contains 14 residues. The CDR3 loop reads CGSTRASGFESQFF. The CDR3 nucleotides read TGTGGCAGCACCAGGGCTAGCGGGTTCGAATCGCAGTTCTTC. Variable domain in full (rest from reference TRBV7-8 and TRBJ2-1): GAGVSQSPRYKVAKRGQDVALRCDPISGHVSLFWYQQALGQGPEFLTYFQNEAQLDKSGLPSDRFFAERPEGSVSTLKIQRTQQEDSAVYLCGSTRASGFESQFFGPGTRLTVL.

This clonotype was detected ten times or more. This chain joins TRBV6-5 and TRBJ2-1, with 14 bases matching TRBD2. With V trimmed by 5 bases and J by 9 bases, 6 bases remained unmatched. The CDR3 sequence is 15 residues long. CDR1 is MNHEY and CDR2 is SVGAGI in the germline V gene. The CDR3 spells CASSRGTSGSGEQFF. CDR3 sequence (DNA): TGTGCCAGCAGTCGAGGGACTAGCGGGAGTGGTGAGCAGTTCTTC.

On this clonotype: This may come from a read error, since a much larger clone is one base off. The chain uses TRBV20-1 and TRBJ1-6, with TRBD1 identical over 7 bases. Germline V gene sequence: CDR1 DFQATT, CDR2 SNEGSKA (reference sequence). The CDR3 is 15 amino acids. The CDR3, as DNA: TGCAGTGCTCCCTGGGACAGAATTTATAATTCACCCATCCACTTT. Its protein product is CSAPWDRIYNSPIHF.

The chain links TRBV4-1 to TRBJ1-1; D unresolved. The CDR3 loop spans 17 amino acids. The V and J ends lost 0 bases and 1 base respectively, with 15 bases between them. Germline V CDR1 and CDR2: MGHRA, YSYEKL. The CDR3 DNA reads TGCGCCAGCAGCCAAGAACGGTCGTGGTCTGAGAACACTGAAGCTTTCTTT. This translates into CASSQERSWSENTEAFF.

With respect to this clonotype: A junction boundary mismatches the germline segment, possibly from a read error. The genes are TRBV4-2 and TRBJ2-5; D may be TRBD1 or TRBD2 (5 bases each). The germline V gene has CDR1 LGHNA and CDR2 YNFKEQ. The CDR3 covers 16 residues. CDR3 DNA sequence: TGTGCCAGCAGCCAGGGAACGGGACCCGGACAAGGGACCCAGTACTTC. This gives the protein CASSQGTGPGQGTQYF.

This clonotype was observed many times. The chain is built from TRBV28 and TRBJ2-7; D call uncertain. V was trimmed by 7 bases and J by 0 bases, leaving 10 bases between them. CDR1 MDHEN and CDR2 SYDVKM come from the germline V gene. The CDR3 is 13 residues long. CDR3: CASTQKSSYEQYF. The CDR3, as DNA: TGTGCCAGCACACAGAAGAGCTCCTACGAGCAGTACTTC.

Details on this clonotype: A read error may produce the germline difference seen at one junction end. This chain links TRBV29-1 with TRBJ2-2, with TRBD1 identical over 8 bases. The CDR3 consists of 13 residues. Per germline, CDR1 SQVTM and CDR2 ANQGSEA. In nucleotides, the CDR3 is TGCAGCGTTAGCCGGGACAGGACCGAGGAGCTGTTTTTT. Amino acids: CSVSRDRTEELFF.

The DNA of the CDR3 is TGTGCCAGCAGCATAGTGGCCTATGGCTACACCTTC. Its protein product is CASSIVAYGYTF. The rearrangement joins TRBV12-3 or TRBV12-4 to TRBJ1-2; no clear D gene. Between the trimmed V and J ends, which lost 6 bases and 4 bases, there was a span of 9 bases. This CDR3 spans 12 amino acids.

Worth noting for this clonotype: This may be a read error, as it is one base from a much larger clone. This chain uses TRBV29-1 with TRBJ2-5; 12 bases map to TRBD2. The CDR3 is 15 residues long. In germline, CDR1 is SQVTM, CDR2 ANQGSEA. CDR3 DNA: TGCAGAGTGGATGGACTAGCGGGACGGGCCGAGACCCAATACTTC. It translates to CRVDGLAGRAETQYF.

This clonotype was seen repeatedly, ten times or more. The V and J genes are TRBV12-3 or TRBV12-4 and TRBJ2-1; 8 bases align to TRBD1. Losses at the gene ends were 4 bases for V and 9 bases for J; bases not matched to a gene: 11. This CDR3 is built from 15 residues. The CDR3 DNA reads as TGTGCCAGCAGTTCCGAGACAGGGGAGATAGGTGAGCAGTTCTTC. Protein product: CASSSETGEIGEQFF.

Comments on this clonotype: Just one base apart from a much larger clone, this may be a read error. The rearrangement joins TRBV10-3 to TRBJ2-1; 7 bases fit TRBD2. Trimming at V came to 3 bases and at J to 12 bases, leaving 14 bases not matched to a gene. The CDR3 contains 15 residues. Germline V gene sequence: CDR1 ENHRY, CDR2 SYGVKD. In DNA form, the CDR3 reads TGTGCCATCAGTGAAGGAGGAGCGGGGAACGATGGGCAGTTCTTC. Translated, it gives CAISEGGAGNDGQFF.

The chain uses TRBV6-5 and TRBJ1-1; 9 nucleotides match TRBD1. There are 16 residues in the CDR3. V shed 11 bases, J shed 4 bases, and the junction held 17 bases outside the gene matches. The germline V gene encodes CDR1 MNHEY and CDR2 SVGAGI. The CDR3 region is CADSYSATGGGTEAFF. Written as DNA, the CDR3 is TGTGCCGACAGTTACTCTGCCACAGGGGGCGGCACTGAAGCTTTCTTT.

This chain connects TRBV29-1 to TRBJ2-2, with 8 bases fitting TRBD2. V gave up 7 bases and J gave up 14 bases; unmatched junction bases: 21. CDR1 and CDR2 from the germline V gene are SQVTM and ANQGSEA. The CDR3 is 15 residues long. Here the CDR3 reads CSARTSRSVTGDLFF. The CDR3, as DNA: TGCAGCGCCCGGACTAGCAGGAGTGTCACCGGAGATCTGTTTTTT.

About this clonotype: At one end, the junction sequence differs from germline, possibly due to a read error. The chain couples TRBV10-1 to TRBJ2-2; D may be TRBD2 (6 bases). The CDR3 has 16 amino acids. The germline CDR1 and CDR2 sequences are WNHNN and SYGVQD (reference sequence). Here the CDR3 reads CTSSPLTGEDTGELFF. The DNA for the CDR3 is TGCACCAGCAGTCCACTAACGGGAGAGGATACCGGGGAGCTGTTTTTT.

The table lists this clonotype with a few counts. A much larger clone lies a single base off, so this may be a read error. DNA of the CDR3: TGTGCCAGCGGGTTAGGACTAGCGGACAGCACAGATACGCAGTATTTT. It codes for CASGLGLADSTDTQYF. The chain carries TRBV28 and TRBJ2-3; TRBD2 matches at 10 bases. Germline V gene lookup returns CDR1 MDHEN and CDR2 SYDVKM. This CDR3 has 16 residues. Germline trimming cut 8 bases from V and 0 bases from J; bases unmatched to any gene: 8.

A word on this clonotype: The germline gene is not matched at one end of the junction; a read error may be the cause. The gene calls are TRBV5-4 and TRBJ2-1; D might be TRBD1 (7 bases). Germline CDR1 and CDR2: SGHNT and YYREEE (reference sequence). This CDR3 comprises 16 residues. The CDR3 region is CASGLEGQCSYNEQFF. The DNA for the CDR3 is TGTGCCAGCGGCTTGGAGGGACAGTGCTCCTACAATGAGCAGTTCTTC.

The chain combines TRBV29-1 with TRBJ2-4, with D possibly TRBD1 on 5 matching bases. The length of the CDR3 is 13 residues. Trimming left V 4 bases short and J 9 bases short, with 16 bases between. Per germline, CDR1 SQVTM and CDR2 ANQGSEA. The CDR3 coding sequence is TGCAGCGTTGTGGAAGTGCCTAGGGGCATTCAGTACTTC. It codes for CSVVEVPRGIQYF.

The sample holds many counts of this clonotype. This chain connects TRBV7-8 to TRBJ2-1; 10 nucleotides line up with TRBD2. This CDR3 contains 15 residues. Germline CDR1 reads SGHVS; CDR2 reads FQNEAQ. V shed 5 bases, J shed 9 bases, and the junction held 10 bases outside the gene matches. The CDR3 DNA sequence: TGTGCCAGCAGCCCAGCGGGGGGGGGGGCGAGTGAGCAGTTCTTC. It codes for CASSPAGGGASEQFF.

The genes are TRBV6-9 and TRBJ2-7, with D maybe TRBD1 (6 bases). This CDR3 spans 14 amino acids. CDR1 and CDR2 from the germline V gene are MNHGY and SVAAGI. CDR3 nucleotides: TGTGCGAGCTGTTATTCCGGACAGTCCTACGAGCAGTACTTC. Its translation is CASCYSGQSYEQYF.

The CDR3 reads CASSGGQGYGYTF. CDR3 bases: TGTGCCAGCAGCGGGGGACAGGGCTATGGCTACACCTTC. The rearrangement uses TRBV7-2 and TRBJ1-2; 9 nucleotides align to TRBD1. The CDR3 contains 13 residues. Per the germline V gene, CDR1 is SGHTA and CDR2 is FQGNSA. V trimming: 5 bases; J trimming: 4 bases; junction bases outside the gene matches: 2.